This section outlines one T cell receptor beta chain sequence together with its context. Its antigen is undetermined. These data come from a study of long-term antiretroviral therapy in people with HIV. Study-level findings and limits: Repertoires in HIV (unlike those of controls) had narrower CDR3 length ranges. For ART adherence, viral resistance and therapy changes, no data were available.

Each HIV participant was treated in the United States. The V gene lost 5 bases and the J gene lost 0 bases, with 10 bases spanning the gap. Looked up from germline, CDR1 is GTSNPN and CDR2 is SVGIG (reference sequence). The CDR3 is 13 residues long. A v3.0 immunoSEQ assay was performed at survey level. Profiling relied on immunoSEQ multiplex PCR, and the TCRdb table lists in-frame clones only, not all of them. Among about 28,000 clones listed, over 70% were seen once. This TCR was sampled from a man aged 25-40 years with HIV. This specimen consisted of unsorted PBMCs, obtained about 2.7 years after starting antiretroviral therapy. The V gene is TRBV30, the J gene TRBJ1-1; D might be TRBD1 (5 bases). The chain's CDR3 is CAWGGTVNTEAFF. CDR3 DNA sequence: TGTGCCTGGGGCGGGACCGTGAACACTGAAGCTTTCTTT.